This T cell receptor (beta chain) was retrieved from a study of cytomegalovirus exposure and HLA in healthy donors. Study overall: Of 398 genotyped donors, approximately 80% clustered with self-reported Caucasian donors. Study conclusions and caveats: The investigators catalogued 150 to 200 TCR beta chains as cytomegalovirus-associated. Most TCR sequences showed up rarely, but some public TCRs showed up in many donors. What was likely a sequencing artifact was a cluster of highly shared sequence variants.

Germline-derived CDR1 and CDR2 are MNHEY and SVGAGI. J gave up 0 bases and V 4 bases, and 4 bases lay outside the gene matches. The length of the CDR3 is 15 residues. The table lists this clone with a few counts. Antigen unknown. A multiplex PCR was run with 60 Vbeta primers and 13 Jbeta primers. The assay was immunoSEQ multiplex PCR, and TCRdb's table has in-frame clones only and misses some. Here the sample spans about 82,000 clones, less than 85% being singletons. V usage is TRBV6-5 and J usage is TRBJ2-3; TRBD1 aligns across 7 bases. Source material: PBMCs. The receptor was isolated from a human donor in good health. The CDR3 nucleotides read TGTGCCAGCAGTTGGGGACAGCCAAGCACAGATACGCAGTATTTT. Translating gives CASSWGQPSTDTQYF.